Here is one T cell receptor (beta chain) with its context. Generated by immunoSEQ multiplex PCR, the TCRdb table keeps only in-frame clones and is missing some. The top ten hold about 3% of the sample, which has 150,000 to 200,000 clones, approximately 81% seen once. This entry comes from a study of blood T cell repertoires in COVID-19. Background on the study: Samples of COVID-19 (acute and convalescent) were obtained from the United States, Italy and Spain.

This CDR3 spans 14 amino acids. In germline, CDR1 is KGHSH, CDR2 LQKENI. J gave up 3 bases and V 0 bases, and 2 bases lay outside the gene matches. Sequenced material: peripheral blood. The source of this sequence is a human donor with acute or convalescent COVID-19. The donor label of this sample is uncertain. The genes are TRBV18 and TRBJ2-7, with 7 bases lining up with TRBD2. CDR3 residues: CASSPPGGNYEQYF. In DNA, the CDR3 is TGTGCCAGCTCACCACCGGGGGGGAACTACGAGCAGTACTTC.